These 28 T cell receptor beta chains originate from one sample sequenced in a study of blood T cell repertoires in COVID-19. Libraries were prepared by immunoSEQ multiplex PCR; TCRdb keeps only in-frame clonotypes and omits some of them. The profile covers 110,000 to 150,000 clones, with roughly 89% appearing a single time and approximately 4.5% taken by the ten largest. The sample was PBMCs or T cells enriched from blood (not recorded which). These receptors all stem from a man aged 50-59 years who had recovered from COVID-19.

The V call is TRBV9, the J call TRBJ1-6, with TRBD1 matching 7 bases. Trimming at V came to 3 bases and at J to 6 bases, leaving 3 bases not matched to a gene. The CDR3 sequence is 14 residues long. Germline V lookup: CDR1 SGDLS, CDR2 YYNGEE. The DNA of the CDR3 is TGTGCCAGCAGCGACAGGGGTCCTAATTCACCCCTCCACTTT. Translated, it gives CASSDRGPNSPLHF.

This clone appeared once. The genes are TRBV30 and TRBJ2-1; 9 bases match TRBD1. The CDR3 length is 16 residues. The germline gives CDR1 GTSNPN, CDR2 SVGIG (reference sequence). The V and J ends lost 3 bases and 1 base, in that order; junction bases with no gene match: 7. The CDR3 coding sequence is TGTGCCTGGAGAACCGGGACAGGGTATTCCTACAATGAGCAGTTCTTC. Its protein product is CAWRTGTGYSYNEQFF.

The gene calls are TRBV5-5 and TRBJ1-2; maybe TRBD1 (5 bases). There are 14 residues in the CDR3. The ends were cut back, 2 bases at V and 4 bases at J, with 12 bases in the middle. Germline values: CDR1 SGHKS, CDR2 YYEKEE (reference sequence). The CDR3 DNA reads as TGTGCCAGCAGCTTATTAGTGGGGCCCTATGGCTACACCTTC. Translating it yields CASSLLVGPYGYTF.

The gene calls are TRBV13 and TRBJ1-4; unclear D gene. Trimming removed 5 bases at V and 0 bases at J, with 13 bases between. The CDR3 runs 16 residues. Germline V gene lookup returns CDR1 PRHDT and CDR2 FYEKMQ (reference sequence). CDR3 DNA: TGTGCCAGCAGCCCCGAGGCCTCAGCAACTAATGAAAAACTGTTTTTT. This encodes CASSPEASATNEKLFF.

The chain is built from TRBV5-8 and TRBJ1-2, with TRBD1 as a possible D gene (5 bases). The germline gives CDR1 SGHTS, CDR2 YDEGEE. The CDR3 loop spans 13 amino acids. Trimming cost V 3 bases and J 3 bases, with 9 bases left between them. The CDR3 bases are TGTGCCAGCAGCTCCCAGGGTTACTATGGCTACACCTTC. Amino acid sequence: CASSSQGYYGYTF.

The chain joins TRBV5-1 to TRBJ1-3; D is perhaps TRBD1 (5 bases). Germline V gives CDR1 SGHRS, CDR2 YFSETQ. V was pared by 1 base and J by 2 bases, with 19 bases between. The CDR3 spans 18 residues. CDR3 sequence (DNA): TGCGCCAGCAGCTTGTTAGGGGTCGGGAGTCAGACTGGAAACACCATATATTTT. This sequence encodes CASSLLGVGSQTGNTIYF.

This rearrangement joins TRBV2 to TRBJ1-5; the D is unclear. The CDR3 has 14 amino acids. Germline V gene sequence: CDR1 SNHLY, CDR2 FYNNEI. The V and J ends lost 1 base and 9 bases respectively, with 13 bases between them. Here the CDR3 reads CASSEGPINAPQHF. The CDR3 nucleotides are TGTGCCAGCAGTGAAGGGCCCATTAATGCGCCCCAGCATTTT.

The chain employs TRBV6-4 and TRBJ2-7; 10 bases fit TRBD2. CDR3 length: 15 amino acids. Unmatched junction bases numbered 10, after V lost 7 bases and J lost 4 bases. Germline lookup yields CDR1 MRHNA and CDR2 SNTAGT. The CDR3 DNA sequence: TGTGCCAGCACCGAAGGCTCTAGCGGGAGTTACGAGCAGTACTTC. Translation: CASTEGSSGSYEQYF.

The genes are TRBV5-5 and TRBJ1-1; unclear D gene. V dropped 4 bases and J dropped 5 bases, with 15 bases sitting between them. The CDR3 is 14 amino acids. The V gene's germline CDR1 is SGHKS and CDR2 YYEKEE (reference sequence). CDR3 DNA: TGTGCCAGCAGCCTAGAGTTCCGGGTTACTGAAGCTTTCTTT. Amino acid sequence: CASSLEFRVTEAFF.

The chain combines TRBV7-2 with TRBJ2-1, with 13 bases that match TRBD2. CDR1 and CDR2 from the germline V gene are SGHTA and FQGNSA. V was clipped by 6 bases and J by 3 bases; unmatched bases: 5. This CDR3 contains 16 residues. CDR3 sequence reads: CASSLGLAGDYNEQFF. CDR3 DNA: TGTGCCAGCAGTCTCGGACTAGCGGGGGACTACAATGAGCAGTTCTTC.

The rearrangement joins TRBV19 to TRBJ1-5; perhaps TRBD1 as D (5 bases). Germline-derived CDR1 and CDR2 are LNHDA and SQIVND (reference sequence). V was clipped by 5 bases and J by 6 bases, with 20 bases between them. The CDR3 contains 16 residues. The chain's CDR3 is CASSLRGTSSRQPQHF. CDR3 coding DNA: TGTGCCAGTAGTCTCCGCGGGACGTCGAGTCGTCAGCCCCAGCATTTT.

This clone was detected a few times. This sequence joins TRBV6-2 or TRBV6-3 and TRBJ2-3; 8 bases are a match to TRBD2. This CDR3 is built from 17 residues. Trimming cost V 0 bases and J 1 base; bases outside gene matches: 6. Germline-derived CDR1 and CDR2 are MNHEY and SVGEGT. The DNA for the CDR3 is TGTGCCAGCAGTTACTCGTTCAAACTAGCGGGCACAGATACGCAGTATTTT. Protein sequence: CASSYSFKLAGTDTQYF.

The rearrangement links TRBV7-2 to TRBJ2-1; 9 nucleotides agree with TRBD2. V was pared by 1 base and J by 4 bases, with 2 bases of the junction left unmatched. Germline-derived CDR1 and CDR2 are SGHTA and FQGNSA. The CDR3 runs 15 residues. The CDR3 region is CASSLVRGGYNEQFF. The CDR3, as DNA: TGTGCCAGCAGCTTAGTGCGGGGGGGGTACAATGAGCAGTTCTTC.

The chain recombines TRBV18 with TRBJ1-4, with TRBD1 as a possible D gene (6 bases). Deletions cut 0 bases from V and 8 bases from J, with 13 bases between. Germline V CDR1 and CDR2: KGHSH, LQKENI. The CDR3 is 15 amino acids. The CDR3 here is CASSPPESQGEKLFF. CDR3 in DNA: TGTGCCAGCTCACCACCGGAAAGCCAGGGGGAAAAACTGTTTTTT.

This sequence joins TRBV9 and TRBJ2-7; TRBD2 aligns across 7 bases. Germline lookup yields CDR1 SGDLS and CDR2 YYNGEE. Unmatched junction bases numbered 9, after V lost 6 bases and J lost 3 bases. This CDR3 has 14 amino acids. CDR3 DNA: TGTGCCAGCACGGCGGGAGCCATCGACTACGAGCAGTACTTC. The encoded protein is CASTAGAIDYEQYF.

The rearrangement joins TRBV5-6 to TRBJ1-5; D uncertain. Trimming stripped 4 bases from V and 7 bases from J, with 9 bases between. This CDR3 contains 12 residues. The germline V gene encodes CDR1 SGHDT and CDR2 YYEEEE. The CDR3 loop reads CASSLRLQPQHF. The DNA of the CDR3 is TGTGCCAGCAGCCTCAGGCTACAGCCCCAGCATTTT.

The chain carries TRBV21-1 and TRBJ2-7; the D segment call TRBD1 is taken from the table without a DNA check. TRBV21-1 is shown as a pseudogene. The CDR3 runs to 14 residues. This CDR3 reads CASSMITGFCEQYV. In DNA, the CDR3 is TGTGCCAGCAGCATGATTACAGGGTTCTGCGAGCAGTACGTC.

The CDR3 reads CASSQAGTSGGLPYEQYV. CDR3 in DNA: TGCGCCAGCAGCCAAGCGGGGACTAGCGGGGGGCTTCCTTACGAGCAGTACGTC. The chain uses TRBV4-1 and TRBJ2-7, with TRBD2 identical over 15 bases. This CDR3 contains 18 residues. V was clipped by 1 base and J by 4 bases; unmatched bases: 8. Germline V gene data show CDR1 as MGHRA and CDR2 as YSYEKL.

This chain links TRBV28 with TRBJ1-2, with D tentatively TRBD1 (5 bases). The CDR3 runs to 15 residues. V lost 3 bases and J lost 4, with 15 bases in between. CDR1 is MDHEN, CDR2 SYDVKM, per germline. The CDR3 sequence is CASSLGKGTGYGYTF. CDR3 DNA: TGTGCCAGCAGTTTGGGGAAGGGAACAGGCTATGGCTACACCTTC.

This chain connects TRBV4-2 to TRBJ2-3, with D hard to call. The germline V gene has CDR1 LGHNA and CDR2 YNFKEQ. This CDR3 has 18 amino acids. The germline V and J ends were trimmed by 4 bases and 1 base, with 21 bases remaining between them. CDR3 DNA: TGTGCCAGCAGCCCGCGGTTTGGAGCCACCGAGGGCACAGATACGCAGTATTTT. This encodes CASSPRFGATEGTDTQYF.

This sequence joins TRBV2 and TRBJ2-1; weak D call: TRBD2 (5 bases). Germline V gene lookup returns CDR1 SNHLY and CDR2 FYNNEI. The V end lost 3 bases, the J end lost 0 bases, and 9 bases lay between the germline ends. This CDR3 comprises 15 residues. The CDR3 loop reads CASSDWTYSYNEQFF. The CDR3 DNA reads TGTGCCAGCAGTGATTGGACTTACTCCTACAATGAGCAGTTCTTC.

The V gene is TRBV6-2 or TRBV6-3, the J gene TRBJ2-3; D might be TRBD2 (6 bases). The CDR3 covers 17 residues. V was clipped by 2 bases and J by 1 base, with 16 bases between them. Germline CDR1 and CDR2: MNHEY and SVGEGT. The CDR3 DNA sequence: TGTGCCAGCAGTTACGGGTTTGGGGCTAGCGGCACAGATACGCAGTATTTT. This sequence encodes CASSYGFGASGTDTQYF.

The genes are TRBV5-1 and TRBJ2-7, with 11 bases fitting TRBD2. From germline, CDR1 is SGHRS and CDR2 YFSETQ. This CDR3 has 16 amino acids. V trimming: 3 bases; J trimming: 2 bases; junction bases outside the gene matches: 7. The CDR3 protein is CASSYLNSGRAYEQYF. The CDR3, as DNA: TGCGCCAGCAGCTACCTGAATAGCGGGAGGGCCTACGAGCAGTACTTC.

The J gene is TRBJ1-1, the V gene TRBV28; a weak D match, TRBD1 (5 bases). From germline, CDR1 is MDHEN and CDR2 SYDVKM. The length of the CDR3 is 12 residues. The V gene lost 6 bases and the J gene lost 6 bases, with 11 bases spanning the gap. CDR3: CASRIRGAEAFF. The CDR3 nucleotides read TGTGCCAGCAGGATAAGGGGCGCTGAAGCTTTCTTT.

The rearrangement uses TRBV6-5 and TRBJ1-2; D gene uncertain. The V end lost 0 bases, the J end lost 2 bases, and 10 bases lay between the germline ends. The CDR3 spans 15 residues. Germline CDR1 reads MNHEY; CDR2 reads SVGAGI. CDR3 amino acids: CASSYSTGENYGYTF. DNA for the CDR3: TGTGCCAGCAGTTACTCGACCGGGGAAAACTATGGCTACACCTTC.

This chain joins TRBV28 and TRBJ1-5; maybe TRBD1 (5 bases). This CDR3 contains 13 residues. V was cut by 11 bases and J by 0 bases, with 11 bases left in between. The V gene's germline CDR1 is MDHEN and CDR2 SYDVKM. The CDR3 sequence: CAFGGYSNQPQHF. DNA of the CDR3: TGTGCCTTCGGGGGATATAGCAATCAGCCCCAGCATTTT.

V is TRBV5-8 and J is TRBJ1-6, with D uncertain. Germline assignment: CDR1 SGHTS and CDR2 YDEGEE. V lost 2 bases, J lost 8 bases, and 11 bases lay in between. The CDR3 sequence is 14 residues long. In DNA, the CDR3 is TGTGCCAGCAGCTTAGGCGGTGGGTATTCACCCCTCCACTTT. Translating gives CASSLGGGYSPLHF.

The chain combines TRBV4-1 with TRBJ1-2; possible D gene TRBD1, 5 bases. V lost 3 bases and J lost 6, with 17 bases in between. This CDR3 comprises 15 residues. The V gene's germline CDR1 is MGHRA and CDR2 YSYEKL. For the CDR3, the DNA is TGCGCCAGCAGCCAGGGGGGGACGAATTGGAATGGCTACACCTTC. Amino acids: CASSQGGTNWNGYTF.